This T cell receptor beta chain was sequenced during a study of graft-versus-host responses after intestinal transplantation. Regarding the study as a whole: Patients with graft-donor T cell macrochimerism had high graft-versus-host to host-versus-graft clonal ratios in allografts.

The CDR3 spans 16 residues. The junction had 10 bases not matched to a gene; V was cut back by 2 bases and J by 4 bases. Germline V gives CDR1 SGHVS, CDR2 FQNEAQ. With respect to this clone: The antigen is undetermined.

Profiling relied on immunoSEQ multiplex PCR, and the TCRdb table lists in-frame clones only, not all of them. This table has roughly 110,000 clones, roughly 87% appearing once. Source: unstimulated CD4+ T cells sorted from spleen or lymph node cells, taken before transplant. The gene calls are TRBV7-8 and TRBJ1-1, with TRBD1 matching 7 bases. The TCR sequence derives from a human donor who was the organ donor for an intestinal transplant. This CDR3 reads CASSLIRRGPGTEAFF. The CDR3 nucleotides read TGTGCCAGCAGCTTAATTCGGAGGGGGCCAGGCACTGAAGCTTTCTTT. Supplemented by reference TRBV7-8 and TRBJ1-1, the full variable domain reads GAGVSQSPRYKVAKRGQDVALRCDPISGHVSLFWYQQALGQGPEFLTYFQNEAQLDKSGLPSDRFFAERPEGSVSTLKIQRTQQEDSAVYLCASSLIRRGPGTEAFFGQGTRLTVV.